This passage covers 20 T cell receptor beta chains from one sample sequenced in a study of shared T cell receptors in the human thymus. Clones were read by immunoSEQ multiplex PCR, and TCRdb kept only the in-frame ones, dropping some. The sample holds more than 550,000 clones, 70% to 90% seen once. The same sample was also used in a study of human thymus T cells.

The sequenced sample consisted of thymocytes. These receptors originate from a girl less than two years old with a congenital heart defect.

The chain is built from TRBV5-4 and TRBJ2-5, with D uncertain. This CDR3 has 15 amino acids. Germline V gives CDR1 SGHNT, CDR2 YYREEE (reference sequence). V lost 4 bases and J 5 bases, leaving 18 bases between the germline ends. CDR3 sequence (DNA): TGTGCCAGCAGCCCTGGAGTTGAGCTTGGGGAGACCCAGTACTTC. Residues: CASSPGVELGETQYF.

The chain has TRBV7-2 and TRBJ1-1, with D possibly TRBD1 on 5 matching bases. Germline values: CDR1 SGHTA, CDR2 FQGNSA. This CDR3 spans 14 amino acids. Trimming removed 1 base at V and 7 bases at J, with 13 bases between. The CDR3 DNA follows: TGTGCCAGCAGCTTAGAGGGGCAGGAGAATGAAGCTTTCTTT. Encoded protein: CASSLEGQENEAFF.

The CDR3 is CASRTGVKDTEAFF. In nucleotides, the CDR3 is TGTGCCAGCAGAACAGGGGTTAAGGACACTGAAGCTTTCTTT. The chain has TRBV6-4 and TRBJ1-1; 7 bases fit TRBD1. J gave up 3 bases and V 6 bases, and 7 bases lay outside the gene matches. Germline CDR1 and CDR2: MRHNA and SNTAGT. This CDR3 contains 14 residues.

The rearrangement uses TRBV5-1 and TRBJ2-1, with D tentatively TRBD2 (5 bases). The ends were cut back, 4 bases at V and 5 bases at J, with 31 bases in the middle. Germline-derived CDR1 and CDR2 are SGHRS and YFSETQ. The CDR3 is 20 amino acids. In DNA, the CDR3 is TGCGCCAGCAGCCCCACGACCGGGGTGGGAAGATTATTTGGGCACAATGAGCAGTTCTTC. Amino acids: CASSPTTGVGRLFGHNEQFF.

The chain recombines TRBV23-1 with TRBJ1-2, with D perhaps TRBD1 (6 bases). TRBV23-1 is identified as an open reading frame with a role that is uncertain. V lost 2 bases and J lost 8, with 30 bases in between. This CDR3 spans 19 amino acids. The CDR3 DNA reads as TGCGCCAGCAGTCAAACACAGTGTCCGGGACACCCGGTCGAGGCCGGCTACACCTTC. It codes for CASSQTQCPGHPVEAGYTF.

CDR3 DNA: TGTGCCAGCATGAGCGGGGGGCGTAACGGGGAGCTGTTTTTT. Translating gives CASMSGGRNGELFF. V is TRBV6-1 and J is TRBJ2-2, with TRBD2 matching 9 bases. This CDR3 is built from 14 residues. V lost 7 bases, J lost 7 bases, and 7 bases stayed unmatched. Germline CDR1 reads MNHNS; CDR2 reads SASEGT.

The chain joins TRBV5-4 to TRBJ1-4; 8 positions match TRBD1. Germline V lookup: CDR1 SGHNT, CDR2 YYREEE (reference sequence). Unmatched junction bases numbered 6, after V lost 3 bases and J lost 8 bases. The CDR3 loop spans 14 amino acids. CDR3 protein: CASSSDRGNEKLFF. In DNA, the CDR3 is TGTGCCAGCAGCTCCGACAGGGGTAACGAAAAACTGTTTTTT.

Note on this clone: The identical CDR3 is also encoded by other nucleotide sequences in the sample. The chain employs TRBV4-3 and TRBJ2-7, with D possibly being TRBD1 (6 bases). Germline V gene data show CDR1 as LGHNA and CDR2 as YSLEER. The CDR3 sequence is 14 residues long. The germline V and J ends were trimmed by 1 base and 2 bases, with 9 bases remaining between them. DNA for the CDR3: TGCGCCAGCAGCCAAGGTACAGGGCCCTACGAGCAGTACTTC. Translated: CASSQGTGPYEQYF.

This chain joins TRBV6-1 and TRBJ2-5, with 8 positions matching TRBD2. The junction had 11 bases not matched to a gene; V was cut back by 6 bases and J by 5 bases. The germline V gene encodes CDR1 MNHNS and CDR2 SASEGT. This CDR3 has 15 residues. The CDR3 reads CASRSGLVSTETQYF. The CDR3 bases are TGTGCCAGCAGGTCGGGACTAGTTAGTACGGAGACCCAGTACTTC.

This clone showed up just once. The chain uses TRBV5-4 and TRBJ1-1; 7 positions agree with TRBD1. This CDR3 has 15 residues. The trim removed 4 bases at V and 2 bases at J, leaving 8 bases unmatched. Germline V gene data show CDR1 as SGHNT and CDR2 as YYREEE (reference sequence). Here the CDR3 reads CASSLGQSFNTEAFF. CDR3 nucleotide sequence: TGTGCCAGCAGCCTGGGACAGAGTTTTAACACTGAAGCTTTCTTT. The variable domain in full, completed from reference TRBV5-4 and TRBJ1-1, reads ETGVTQSPTHLIKTRGQQVTLRCSSQSGHNTVSWYQQALGQGPQFIFQYYREEENGRGNFPPRFSGLQFPNYSSELNVNALELDDSALYLCASSLGQSFNTEAFFGQGTRLTVV.

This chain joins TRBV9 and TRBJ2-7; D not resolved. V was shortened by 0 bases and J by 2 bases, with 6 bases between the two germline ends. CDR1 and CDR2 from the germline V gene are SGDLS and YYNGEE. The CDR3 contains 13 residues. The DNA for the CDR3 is TGTGCCAGCAGCGTAGGAGATACCTACGAGCAGTACTTC. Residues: CASSVGDTYEQYF.

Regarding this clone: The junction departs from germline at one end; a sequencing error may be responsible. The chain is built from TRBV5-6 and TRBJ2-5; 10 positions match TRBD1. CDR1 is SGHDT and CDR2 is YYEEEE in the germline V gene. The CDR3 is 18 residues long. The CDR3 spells CASTLRVRTGGKRETQYF. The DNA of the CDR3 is TGTGCCAGCACCTTGAGGGTCCGGACAGGGGGAAAGCGGGAGACCCAGTACTTC.

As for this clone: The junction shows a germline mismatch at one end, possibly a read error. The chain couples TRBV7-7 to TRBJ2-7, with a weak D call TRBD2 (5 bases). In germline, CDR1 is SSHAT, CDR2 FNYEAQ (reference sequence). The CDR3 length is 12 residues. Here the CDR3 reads CASSEGLREQYF. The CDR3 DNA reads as TGTGCTAGCAGCGAGGGCCTCCGCGAGCAGTACTTC.

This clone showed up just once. The CDR3 here is CASGTGHLMNTEAFF. DNA for the CDR3: TGTGCCAGCGGAACAGGGCACCTCATGAACACTGAAGCTTTCTTT. The genes are TRBV6-6 and TRBJ1-1, with D possibly matching TRBD1 (6 bases). Trimming pared 8 bases from V and 0 bases from J, leaving 16 bases between. This CDR3 region has 15 residues. Germline V lookup: CDR1 MNHNY, CDR2 SVGAGI (reference sequence).

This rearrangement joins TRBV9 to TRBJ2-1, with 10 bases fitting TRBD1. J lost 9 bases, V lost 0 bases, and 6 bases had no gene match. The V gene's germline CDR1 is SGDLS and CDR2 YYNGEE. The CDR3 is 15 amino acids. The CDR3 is CASSVEGQGFGEQFF. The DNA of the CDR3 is TGTGCCAGCAGCGTAGAGGGACAGGGGTTTGGTGAGCAGTTCTTC.

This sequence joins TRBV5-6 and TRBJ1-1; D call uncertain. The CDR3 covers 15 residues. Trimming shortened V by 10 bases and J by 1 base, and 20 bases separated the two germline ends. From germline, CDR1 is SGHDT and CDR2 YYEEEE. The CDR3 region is CASARLQAPNTEAFF. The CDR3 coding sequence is TGTGCCTCCGCCAGGTTACAAGCCCCGAACACTGAAGCTTTCTTT. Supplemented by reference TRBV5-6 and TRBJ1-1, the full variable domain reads DAGVTQSPTHLIKTRGQQVTLRCSPKSGHDTVSWYQQALGQGPQFIFQYYEEEERQRGNFPDRFSGHQFPNYSSELNVNALLLGDSALYLCASARLQAPNTEAFFGQGTRLTVV.

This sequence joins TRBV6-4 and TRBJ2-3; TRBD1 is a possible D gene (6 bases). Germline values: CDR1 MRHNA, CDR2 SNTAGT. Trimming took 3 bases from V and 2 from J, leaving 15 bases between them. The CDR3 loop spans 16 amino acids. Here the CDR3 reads CASSESWGRVTDTQYF. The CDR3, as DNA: TGTGCCAGCAGTGAGTCCTGGGGGCGAGTCACAGATACGCAGTATTTT.

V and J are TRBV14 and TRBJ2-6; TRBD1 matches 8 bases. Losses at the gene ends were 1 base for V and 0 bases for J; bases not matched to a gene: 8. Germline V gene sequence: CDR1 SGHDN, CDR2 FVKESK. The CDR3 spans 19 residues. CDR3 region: CASSQGGQDFHSGANVLTF. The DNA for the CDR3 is TGTGCCAGCAGCCAAGGGGGACAGGATTTTCACTCTGGGGCCAACGTCCTGACTTTC. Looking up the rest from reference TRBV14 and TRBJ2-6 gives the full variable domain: EAGVTQFPSHSVIEKGQTVTLRCDPISGHDNLYWYRRVMGKEIKFLLHFVKESKQDESGMPNNRFLAERTGGTYSTLKVQPAELEDSGVYFCASSQGGQDFHSGANVLTFGAGSRLTVL.

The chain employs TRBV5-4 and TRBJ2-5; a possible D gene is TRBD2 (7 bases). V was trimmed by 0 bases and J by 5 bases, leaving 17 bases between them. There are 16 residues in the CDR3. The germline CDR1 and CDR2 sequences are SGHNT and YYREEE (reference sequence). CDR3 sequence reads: CASSLDRGGAEETQYF. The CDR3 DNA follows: TGTGCCAGCAGCTTGGATCGTGGGGGGGCCGAGGAGACCCAGTACTTC.

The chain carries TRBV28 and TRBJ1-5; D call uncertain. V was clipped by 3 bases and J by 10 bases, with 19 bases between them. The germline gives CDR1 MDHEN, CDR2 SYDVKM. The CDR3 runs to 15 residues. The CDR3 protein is CASSLPHGGGEPQHF. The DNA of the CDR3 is TGTGCCAGCAGTTTGCCCCACGGAGGAGGTGAACCCCAGCATTTT.